This is a list of T cell receptor beta chains from one sample in a study of T cell responses to AZD1222 COVID-19 vaccine. TCRdb's table, derived via immunoSEQ multiplex PCR, lists solely in-frame clones and lacks some. Of under 150,000 clones detected, over 90% appear once; the ten largest clones hold approximately 5.4%. Specimen: peripheral blood, collected on day 0 of AZD1222 vaccination. The receptors were sampled from an adult in good health. The CDR3 runs from the conserved cysteine through the conserved F or W. Each record gives: V gene, clone size, J gene, D gene, CDR3 protein, CDR3 DNA. D genes are given only for firm matches. Clone size is stated in some rows and not others, as once, few, many or a class when expanded.

TRBV5-5	NA	TRBJ1-5	TRBD1	CASSPDRVRSNQPQHF	TGTGCCAGCAGCCCGGACAGGGTAAGGTCCAATCAGCCCCAGCATTTT
TRBV5-8	NA	TRBJ2-7	TRBD1	CASSIGTGEGDEQYF	TGTGCCAGCAGCATAGGGACAGGGGAAGGGGACGAGCAGTACTTC
TRBV6-4	NA	TRBJ1-1	NA	CASSLRENTEAFF	TGTGCCAGCAGTTTAAGGGAGAACACTGAAGCTTTCTTT
TRBV5-8	NA	TRBJ1-5	NA	CASTPLRATGRVVEHF	TGTGCCAGCACCCCGTTGAGGGCCACAGGGAGGGTGGTGGAGCATTTT
TRBV30	NA	TRBJ1-4	NA	CAWSVSGEKLFF	TGTGCCTGGAGTGTATCGGGCGAAAAACTGTTTTTT
TRBV28	NA	TRBJ2-7	NA	CASSTGRGSTRQYF	TGTGCCAGCAGTACGGGACGGGGGTCTACGAGGCAGTACTTC
TRBV27	NA	TRBJ2-1	TRBD1	CASRGQGASYNEQFF	TGTGCCAGCAGGGGACAGGGGGCCTCCTACAATGAGCAGTTCTTC
TRBV29-1	NA	TRBJ2-1	TRBD2	CSVGGLRERFENEQFF	TGCAGCGTTGGAGGGTTGCGGGAGAGGTTCGAGAATGAGCAGTTCTTC
TRBV5-6	NA	TRBJ1-2	NA	CASTTGPPWLYGYTF	TGTGCCAGCACCACCGGACCCCCCTGGCTCTATGGCTACACCTTC
TRBV10-3	NA	TRBJ1-3	NA	CATQNRAVGNTIYF	TGTGCCACCCAGAACAGGGCGGTCGGAAACACCATATATTTT
TRBV27	NA	TRBJ2-1	NA	CASSPGGSEQFF	TGTGCCAGCAGTCCGGGCGGTAGTGAGCAGTTCTTC
TRBV12-3/TRBV12-4	NA	TRBJ1-1	NA	CATSGGDTEAFF	TGTGCCACCTCGGGGGGGGACACTGAAGCTTTCTTT
TRBV9	NA	TRBJ1-2	NA	CASSVGGGTYGYTF	TGTGCCAGCAGCGTAGGTGGAGGGACCTATGGCTACACCTTC
TRBV5-6	NA	TRBJ1-2	NA	CASSLGVGDGYTF	TGTGCCAGCAGCTTGGGAGTCGGAGATGGCTACACCTTC
TRBV18	NA	TRBJ1-4	NA	CASSPRTVTTNEKLFF	TGTGCCAGCTCTCCCCGGACAGTAACAACTAATGAAAAACTGTTTTTT
TRBV5-4	once	TRBJ1-1	TRBD1	CASSLGQGGTEAFF	TGTGCCAGCAGCTTGGGACAGGGAGGCACTGAAGCTTTCTTT
TRBV23-1	NA	TRBJ1-5	NA	CASSQSPCVLSGSNQPQHF	TGCGCCAGCAGTCAATCGCCTTGTGTGCTTTCTGGTAGCAATCAGCCCCAGCATTTT
TRBV7-3	once	TRBJ2-1	NA	CASSLRDSYNEQFF	TGTGCCAGCAGCTTAAGGGACTCCTACAATGAGCAGTTCTTC
TRBV3-1/TRBV3-2	NA	TRBJ1-2	NA	CASSRTTSNYGYTF	TGTGCCAGCAGCCGGACAACGTCAAACTATGGCTACACCTTC
TRBV5-4	NA	TRBJ1-1	NA	CASSLEVTRNTEAFF	TGTGCCAGCAGCTTAGAAGTTACAAGGAACACTGAAGCTTTCTTT
TRBV7-3	NA	TRBJ1-2	NA	CASSLSQDYGYTF	TGTGCCAGCAGCTTGAGTCAGGACTATGGCTACACCTTC
TRBV19	NA	TRBJ2-3	NA	CASSIHTDETDTQYF	TGTGCCAGTAGTATCCACACGGACGAGACAGATACGCAGTATTTT
TRBV30	once	TRBJ1-2	NA	CAWSVTGGAQIYGYTF	TGTGCCTGGAGTGTAACGGGGGGGGCGCAGATTTATGGCTACACCTTC
TRBV3-1/TRBV3-2	NA	TRBJ2-5	TRBD2	CASSQDRRAGGPGETQYF	TGTGCCAGCAGCCAAGATCGTCGAGCGGGAGGGCCCGGCGAGACCCAGTACTTC
TRBV18	NA	TRBJ1-1	TRBD1	CASSPVGGTDPAAFF	TGTGCCAGCTCACCAGTGGGAGGGACAGACCCTGCTGCTTTCTTT
TRBV27	NA	TRBJ2-7	TRBD1	CASSRQGQGRYEQYF	TGTGCCAGCAGTAGACAAGGACAGGGTCGGTACGAGCAGTACTTC
TRBV28	NA	TRBJ1-2	NA	CASSSNYGYTF	TGTGCCAGCAGTTCTAACTATGGCTACACCTTC
TRBV7-9	NA	TRBJ1-5	NA	CASSSGGGNQPQHF	TGTGCCAGCAGCTCCGGGGGGGGCAATCAGCCCCAGCATTTT
TRBV20-1	NA	TRBJ1-4	NA	CSASPGVILNEKLFF	TGCAGTGCTAGTCCAGGGGTGATCTTGAATGAAAAACTGTTTTTT
TRBV5-8	NA	TRBJ1-2	NA	CASSSAYRVDGYTF	TGTGCCAGCAGCTCTGCTTACAGAGTCGATGGCTACACCTTC
TRBV5-4	once	TRBJ1-2	NA	CASSLDSLFGYTF	TGTGCCAGCAGCTTGGACAGCCTATTTGGCTACACCTTC
TRBV6-5	NA	TRBJ1-2	NA	CASEIQSFYGYTF	TGTGCCAGCGAAATCCAGTCCTTCTATGGCTACACCTTC
TRBV25-1	NA	TRBJ1-4	TRBD1	CASSEYQGVTNEKLFF	TGTGCCAGCAGTGAATATCAGGGGGTGACTAATGAAAAACTGTTTTTT
TRBV12-3/TRBV12-4	NA	TRBJ1-1	NA	CASSFGGITEAFF	TGTGCCAGCAGTTTCGGGGGTATCACTGAAGCTTTCTTT
TRBV30	few	TRBJ1-3	NA	CAWSAFSGNTIYF	TGTGCCTGGAGTGCTTTCTCTGGAAACACCATATATTTT
TRBV4-1	NA	TRBJ1-5	TRBD1	CASSQDRGPNQPQHF	TGCGCCAGCAGCCAGGACAGGGGGCCCAATCAGCCCCAGCATTTT
TRBV14	NA	TRBJ2-7	NA	CASSQTFRPLYEQYF	TGTGCCAGCAGCCAAACTTTCCGCCCCCTCTACGAGCAGTACTTC
TRBV14	NA	TRBJ2-5	TRBD2	CASSQGVAGATQYF	TGTGCCAGCAGCCAAGGCGTAGCGGGAGCTACCCAGTACTTC
TRBV7-9	NA	TRBJ1-1	TRBD1	CASSFAGQKNTEAFF	TGTGCCAGCAGCTTCGCGGGACAGAAGAACACTGAAGCTTTCTTT
TRBV28	NA	TRBJ1-1	NA	CASSFPQGNTEAFF	TGTGCCAGCAGTTTCCCACAGGGGAACACTGAAGCTTTCTTT
TRBV7-9	NA	TRBJ2-1	TRBD2	CASSVDRGGRYNEQFF	TGTGCCAGCAGCGTGGACCGGGGGGGCCGATACAATGAGCAGTTCTTC
TRBV5-4	NA	TRBJ2-5	NA	CASSLDYTQETQYF	TGTGCCAGCAGCTTAGACTACACCCAAGAGACCCAGTACTTC
TRBV27	NA	TRBJ1-2	NA	CASSHRDSTFYGYTF	TGTGCCAGCAGTCACCGGGACTCAACCTTCTATGGCTACACCTTC
TRBV18	once	TRBJ2-6	NA	CASSGTTGANVLTF	TGTGCCAGCTCAGGGACAACTGGGGCCAACGTCCTGACTTTC
TRBV6-5	once	TRBJ2-7	NA	CASSYPALLKRVQYF	TGTGCCAGCAGTTACCCCGCCCTTTTAAAACGTGTGCAGTACTTC
TRBV30	NA	TRBJ2-7	NA	CAWSAMANRFEQYF	TGTGCCTGGAGCGCCATGGCAAATCGGTTCGAGCAGTACTTC
TRBV6-2/TRBV6-3	NA	TRBJ2-1	NA	CASSYGATAQFF	TGTGCCAGCAGTTACGGAGCGACAGCCCAGTTCTTC
TRBV9	NA	TRBJ2-1	NA	CASSVATDEQFF	TGTGCCAGCAGCGTAGCGACGGATGAGCAGTTCTTC
TRBV7-8	NA	TRBJ2-7	NA	CASSLVLEGHYSYEQYF	TGTGCCAGCAGCTTAGTTTTAGAAGGACACTACTCCTACGAGCAGTACTTC
TRBV5-1	few	TRBJ2-1	NA	CASSLGGHTRFNEQFF	TGCGCCAGCAGCTTGGGGGGTCATACCAGGTTCAATGAGCAGTTCTTC